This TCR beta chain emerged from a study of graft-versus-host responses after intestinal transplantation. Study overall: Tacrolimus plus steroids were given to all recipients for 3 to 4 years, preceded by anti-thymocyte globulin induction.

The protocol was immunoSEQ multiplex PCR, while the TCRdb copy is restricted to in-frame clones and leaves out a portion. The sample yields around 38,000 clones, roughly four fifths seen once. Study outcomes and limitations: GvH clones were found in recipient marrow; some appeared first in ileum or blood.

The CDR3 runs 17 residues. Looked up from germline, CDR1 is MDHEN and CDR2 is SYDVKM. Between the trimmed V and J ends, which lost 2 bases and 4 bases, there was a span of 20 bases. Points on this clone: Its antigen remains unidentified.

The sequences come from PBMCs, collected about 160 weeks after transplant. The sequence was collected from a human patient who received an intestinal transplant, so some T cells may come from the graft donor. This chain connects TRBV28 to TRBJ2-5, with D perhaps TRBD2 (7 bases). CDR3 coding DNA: TGTGCCAGCAGTTTAAAAGTAGGGGAGGGAGGGGGAGAGACCCAGTACTTC. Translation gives CASSLKVGEGGGETQYF.